What follows are 2 T cell receptor beta chains derived from one specimen sequenced in a study of OX40 agonist ivuxolimab in advanced cancers. Sequencing was performed with immunoSEQ multiplex PCR; in TCRdb, only in-frame clones are kept and a portion is missing. The sample includes around 69,000 clones, 89% seen only once; the top ten take 4%. The starting material was CD4+ or CD8+ T cells sorted from blood, obtained in a trial of the OX40 agonist ivuxolimab. The receptors derive from an adult with an advanced solid tumor such as melanoma, head and neck, liver or kidney cancer.

The V gene is TRBV5-1, the J gene TRBJ2-2, with D maybe TRBD1 (5 bases). The CDR3 runs to 14 residues. V dropped 2 bases and J dropped 1 base, with 6 bases sitting between them. Per germline, CDR1 SGHRS and CDR2 YFSETQ. The CDR3 coding sequence is TGCGCCAGCAGCTTAACAGGGAACACCGGGGAGCTGTTTTTT. Translation gives CASSLTGNTGELFF.

The genes are TRBV7-2 and TRBJ2-1; maybe TRBD2 (6 bases). Germline V CDR1 and CDR2: SGHTA, FQGNSA. Between the trimmed V and J ends, which lost 2 bases and 8 bases, there was a span of 16 bases. The length of the CDR3 is 15 residues. CDR3 sequence reads: CASSLPRGTVHEQFF. CDR3 DNA sequence: TGTGCCAGCAGCTTACCGCGCGGGACGGTCCATGAGCAGTTCTTC.